What follows are 32 T cell receptor beta chains derived from one specimen sequenced in a study of metastatic and nonmetastatic thyroid tumors. Each patient went into thyroid surgery without having received any treatment. MiXCR reprocessed the PCR reads for TCRdb. Of 30,000 to 35,000 clones listed, about 20% are singletons. Sample: blood. The receptors here all came from a female donor with papillary thyroid cancer or a benign thyroid nodule (not recorded which). Some clones in this sample may be carry-over from other donors' samples.

There are many counts of this clone. J is TRBJ2-1 and V is TRBV5-6, with 11 bases lining up with TRBD2. Germline V CDR1 and CDR2: SGHDT, YYEEEE. Losses at the gene ends were 3 bases for V and 7 bases for J; bases not matched to a gene: 6. The CDR3 is made up of 15 amino acids. For the CDR3, the DNA is TGTGCCAGCAGCTCCGGGACTAGCGGACCAAATGAGCAGTTCTTC. It is translated as CASSSGTSGPNEQFF.

The chain employs TRBV27 and TRBJ2-2; 8 bases agree with TRBD2. The V and J ends lost 7 bases and 5 bases, in that order; junction bases with no gene match: 9. Germline CDR1 reads MNHEY; CDR2 reads SMNVEV (reference sequence). This CDR3 contains 15 residues. CDR3 DNA: TGTGCCAGCAATCCAGCGGGAGCGGGTACCGGGGAGCTGTTTTTT. Amino acid sequence: CASNPAGAGTGELFF.

This clone was detected many times. This rearrangement joins TRBV20-1 to TRBJ1-1; 7 positions agree with TRBD1. Germline V gene lookup returns CDR1 DFQATT and CDR2 SNEGSKA (reference sequence). Losses at the gene ends were 0 bases for V and 1 base for J; bases not matched to a gene: 8. The CDR3 totals 16 residues. The CDR3 spells CSARDFNRGQNTEAFF. The CDR3 region has the DNA TGCAGTGCTAGAGACTTTAACAGGGGCCAGAACACTGAAGCTTTCTTT.

In its sample, this clone was seen many times. The J gene is TRBJ2-5, the V gene TRBV9, with 8 bases lining up with TRBD1. CDR3 length: 15 residues. V was clipped by 3 bases and J by 3 bases; unmatched bases: 7. Germline lookup yields CDR1 SGDLS and CDR2 YYNGEE. CDR3 bases: TGTGCCAGCAGCGCCAGGGGGCGAGGGGAAGAGACCCAGTACTTC. It codes for CASSARGRGEETQYF.

This chain joins TRBV6-1 and TRBJ2-2; tentatively, D is TRBD1 (6 bases). Trimming took 5 bases from V and 1 from J, leaving 14 bases between them. Germline CDR1 MNHNS, CDR2 SASEGT. The CDR3 covers 16 residues. The DNA of the CDR3 is TGTGCCAGCAGTTGGGGACATCCCCTGAACACCGGGGAGCTGTTTTTT. Translating gives CASSWGHPLNTGELFF.

This clone was detected many times. The chain has TRBV7-9 and TRBJ2-7; D gene unclear. This CDR3 is built from 13 residues. CDR1 and CDR2 from the germline V gene are SEHNR and FQNEAQ (reference sequence). Trimming shortened V by 5 bases and J by 2 bases, and 10 bases separated the two germline ends. CDR3 coding DNA: TGTGCCAGCAGCGAAGGGAATACCTACGAGCAGTACTTC. Translation: CASSEGNTYEQYF.

This clone is judged medium-sized. This sequence joins TRBV20-1 and TRBJ1-2; TRBD1 matches at 8 bases. The CDR3 runs 18 residues. The V segment lost 6 bases and the J segment 5 bases; nucleotides outside the gene matches: 23. Germline CDR1 is DFQATT and CDR2 is SNEGSKA (reference sequence). The CDR3: CSAFLDGRDRWERYGYTF. CDR3 in DNA: TGCAGTGCCTTCCTTGATGGACGGGACAGGTGGGAGAGGTATGGCTACACCTTC.

This clone showed up just a few times. V is TRBV3-1 and J is TRBJ1-6; 7 bases are a match to TRBD1. CDR1 LGHDT and CDR2 YNNKEL come from the germline V gene (reference sequence). This CDR3 spans 18 amino acids. J gave up 6 bases and V 0 bases, and 11 bases lay outside the gene matches. DNA for the CDR3: TGTGCCAGCAGCCAAGATAATTGGCAGGGGGAAGCTAATTCACCCCTCCACTTT. Residues: CASSQDNWQGEANSPLHF.

This chain connects TRBV11-1 to TRBJ2-3; TRBD2 matches 12 bases. This CDR3 contains 17 residues. The germline V gene encodes CDR1 SGHAT and CDR2 FQDESV (reference sequence). With V trimmed by 9 bases and J by 2 bases, 12 bases remained unmatched. The CDR3 loop reads CARPPRLAGEITDTQYF. CDR3 DNA sequence: TGTGCCAGGCCTCCGCGACTAGCGGGAGAGATCACAGATACGCAGTATTTT.

This clone was seen ten or more times. V gene TRBV7-8 combines with J gene TRBJ1-2; D is ambiguous. CDR1 is SGHVS and CDR2 is FQNEAQ in the germline V gene. The CDR3 sequence is 13 residues long. V dropped 1 base and J dropped 2 bases, with 5 bases sitting between them. The CDR3 DNA reads as TGTGCCAGCAGCTTAGGTGGCAACTATGGCTACACCTTC. Translation: CASSLGGNYGYTF.

This clone appeared many times. This same CDR3 is encoded by further DNA sequences in the sample. This sequence joins TRBV10-3 and TRBJ2-1, with D perhaps matching TRBD2 (6 bases). The CDR3 covers 15 residues. V gave up 0 bases and J gave up 7 bases, with 13 bases separating them. Germline CDR1 reads ENHRY; CDR2 reads SYGVKD. The DNA of the CDR3 is TGTGCCATCAGTGAGTCAGGACTCGGAGGGAATGAGCAGTTCTTC. It translates to CAISESGLGGNEQFF.

V usage is TRBV7-9 and J usage is TRBJ2-7; D may match TRBD1 or TRBD2 (6 bases each). Germline V gene data show CDR1 as SEHNR and CDR2 as FQNEAQ (reference sequence). V was cut by 2 bases and J by 5 bases, with 13 bases left in between. The CDR3 extends over 14 amino acids. CDR3 DNA: TGTGCCAGCAGCTTATCTCTGAGGGGGGACGAGCAGTACTTC. Amino acids: CASSLSLRGDEQYF.

J is TRBJ2-3 and V is TRBV20-1; 9 bases line up with TRBD1. The V and J ends lost 0 bases and 3 bases, in that order; junction bases with no gene match: 13. CDR1 and CDR2 (germline): DFQATT, SNEGSKA (reference sequence). The CDR3 consists of 18 residues. CDR3 nucleotides: TGCAGTGCTAGAGATTCCTCCACCGGGACAGGGCTTACAGATACGCAGTATTTT. Its protein is CSARDSSTGTGLTDTQYF.

This clone was detected many times. CDR3 sequence reads: CASSQRQGINIQYF. The CDR3 DNA follows: TGTGCCAGCAGCCAGAGACAGGGGATAAACATTCAGTACTTC. The V gene is TRBV7-2, the J gene TRBJ2-4, with TRBD1 identical over 8 bases. V dropped 5 bases and J dropped 6; count of bases not matched to a gene: 6. Germline CDR1 reads SGHTA; CDR2 reads FQGNSA. The CDR3 consists of 14 residues.

There are many counts of this clone. The chain joins TRBV20-1 to TRBJ2-1; 9 nucleotides agree with TRBD2. The CDR3 runs to 16 residues. Germline CDR1 reads DFQATT; CDR2 reads SNEGSKA (reference sequence). After removal of 2 bases from V and 6 bases from J, the junction contained 11 bases not matched to a gene. The CDR3 protein is CSARSMTSGGPNEQFF. The CDR3 DNA follows: TGCAGTGCTAGATCGATGACTAGCGGCGGTCCCAATGAGCAGTTCTTC.

The CDR3 here is CASSPGGSDTGELFF. CDR3 nucleotide sequence: TGTGCCAGCAGCCCCGGAGGGAGCGACACCGGGGAGCTGTTTTTT. This chain uses TRBV28 with TRBJ2-2, with D tentatively TRBD2 (6 bases). Deletions cut 6 bases from V and 3 bases from J, with 14 bases between. This CDR3 has 15 amino acids. CDR1 is MDHEN, CDR2 SYDVKM, per germline.

This clone was counted at least ten times. The rearrangement links TRBV19 to TRBJ2-2; D not certain. The V end was cut by 5 bases, the J end by 5 bases, with 18 bases between. Germline V gene data show CDR1 as LNHDA and CDR2 as SQIVND (reference sequence). This CDR3 is built from 16 residues. The CDR3, as DNA: TGTGCCAGTAGTGGGGTCCCGAATTCGAGGACCGGGGAGCTGTTTTTT. It yields the protein CASSGVPNSRTGELFF.

This clone was observed many times. V and J are TRBV6-1 and TRBJ2-7, with D tentatively TRBD1 (6 bases). V was clipped by 6 bases and J by 0 bases, with 15 bases between them. The CDR3 has 15 residues. Germline assignment: CDR1 MNHNS and CDR2 SASEGT. The CDR3 protein is CASRGATDSSYEQYF. The CDR3 nucleotides are TGTGCCAGCAGGGGGGCGACGGATAGCTCCTACGAGCAGTACTTC.

With respect to this clone: One end of the junction varies from germline; a read error may be responsible. The rearrangement uses TRBV6-5 and TRBJ1-4; TRBD1 might be the D (6 bases). There are 15 residues in the CDR3. Germline values: CDR1 MNHEY, CDR2 SVGAGI. The DNA for the CDR3 is TGTCCCAGCAGTTACACAGGGTCAACTAATGAAAAACTGTTTTTC. Its protein product is CPSSYTGSTNEKLFF.

Within the sample, this clone is medium-sized. The rearrangement links TRBV19 to TRBJ2-3, with D possibly being TRBD2 (6 bases). The germline V and J ends were trimmed by 5 bases and 1 base, with 16 bases remaining between them. The CDR3 contains 16 residues. Germline values: CDR1 LNHDA, CDR2 SQIVND (reference sequence). As DNA, the CDR3 is TGTGCCAGTAGTCATATCCCGGGGGAAGGCACAGATACGCAGTATTTT. It translates to CASSHIPGEGTDTQYF.

In its sample, this clone ranks as medium-sized. This chain connects TRBV4-2 to TRBJ2-3, with 7 bases that match TRBD2. The V gene's germline CDR1 is LGHNA and CDR2 YNFKEQ. The trim removed 0 bases at V and 3 bases at J, leaving 6 bases unmatched. The CDR3 sequence is 16 residues long. The CDR3 nucleotides read TGTGCCAGCAGCCAAGATCTAGCGGAGGGGACAGATACGCAGTATTTT. Translated, it gives CASSQDLAEGTDTQYF.

This clone was picked up many times. The chain has TRBV11-2 and TRBJ2-5, with D maybe TRBD1 (5 bases). V was pared by 1 base and J by 5 bases, with 23 bases between. The CDR3 extends over 18 amino acids. The germline gives CDR1 SGHAT, CDR2 FQNNGV. The CDR3 DNA sequence: TGTGCCAGCAGCTTAGTAGGGGTCTCTTTGGTGGGTGGTGAGACCCAGTACTTC. It codes for CASSLVGVSLVGGETQYF.

Within the sample, this clone is medium-sized (0.01 to 0.1%). The rearrangement links TRBV10-1 to TRBJ2-5; 7 bases are a match to TRBD1. With V trimmed by 5 bases and J by 0 bases, 12 bases remained unmatched. The CDR3 is 17 residues long. The germline gives CDR1 WNHNN, CDR2 SYGVQD (reference sequence). CDR3 coding DNA: TGCGCCAGCAGTCCTACCACAGGGGCACTGTACCAAGAGACCCAGTACTTC. Its protein product is CASSPTTGALYQETQYF.

This clone was seen ten or more times. Different DNA sequences within this sample yield the same CDR3. This rearrangement joins TRBV12-3 or TRBV12-4 to TRBJ1-2, with unresolved D. V was clipped by 5 bases and J by 7 bases, with 14 bases between them. The CDR3 runs 13 residues. The CDR3 sequence: CASSTSRYRGYTF. The CDR3 DNA is TGTGCCAGCAGTACCTCGAGGTATCGTGGCTACACCTTC.

In this sample, this clone turned up many times. The genes are TRBV12-3 or TRBV12-4 and TRBJ2-7, with 7 bases identical to TRBD1. V lost 7 bases, J lost 2 bases, and 5 bases stayed unmatched. The CDR3 has 13 residues. The CDR3 DNA sequence: TGTGCCAGCACTCGGGACAGAGCCTACGAGCAGTACTTC. As protein: CASTRDRAYEQYF.

This clone was picked up many times. The chain uses TRBV11-2 and TRBJ2-7; D gene unclear. CDR3 length equals 14 residues. Germline CDR1 SGHAT, CDR2 FQNNGV. The V and J ends lost 4 bases and 0 bases respectively, with 10 bases between them. The CDR3 reads CASSSFTSSYEQYF. Written as DNA, the CDR3 is TGTGCCAGCAGCTCCTTTACGTCCTCCTACGAGCAGTACTTC.

The V and J genes are TRBV27 and TRBJ2-1; 10 bases are shared with TRBD2. Germline assignment: CDR1 MNHEY and CDR2 SMNVEV (reference sequence). The V and J ends lost 2 bases and 9 bases, in that order; junction bases with no gene match: 7. The CDR3 extends over 15 amino acids. CDR3 sequence (DNA): TGTGCCAGCAGTTTAGACGCTAGCGGGAGCTTTGAGCAGTTCTTC. This codes for CASSLDASGSFEQFF.

The V call is TRBV14, the J call TRBJ2-7, with 8 bases matching TRBD2. The CDR3 spans 13 residues. Germline CDR1 and CDR2: SGHDN and FVKESK. Trimming removed 4 bases from V and 2 bases from J; junction bases left unmatched: 1. CDR3 in amino acids: CASSRGRTYEQYF. The DNA of the CDR3 is TGTGCCAGCAGCCGCGGGAGGACCTACGAGCAGTACTTC.

This clone was picked up many times. The V gene is TRBV7-2, the J gene TRBJ2-1, with TRBD2 identical over 11 bases. Trimming removed 5 bases from V and 4 bases from J; junction bases left unmatched: 7. The CDR3 has 16 amino acids. Germline CDR1 SGHTA, CDR2 FQGNSA. CDR3 coding DNA: TGTGCCAGCAGCCCAAGGACTAGCGGGTTTTACAATGAGCAGTTCTTC. It translates to CASSPRTSGFYNEQFF. Variable domain in full (rest from reference TRBV7-2 and TRBJ2-1): GAGVSQSPSNKVTEKGKDVELRCDPISGHTALYWYRQSLGQGLEFLIYFQGNSAPDKSGLPSDRFSAERTGGSVSTLTIQRTQQEDSAVYLCASSPRTSGFYNEQFFGPGTRLTVL.

This clone has just a few counts. This chain links TRBV6-2 or TRBV6-3 with TRBJ2-7; TRBD2 aligns across 7 bases. This CDR3 spans 16 amino acids. Losses at the gene ends were 5 bases for V and 1 base for J; bases not matched to a gene: 11. CDR1 and CDR2 (germline): MNHEY, SVGEGT. CDR3 in amino acids: CASSPPSWRESYEQYF. DNA of the CDR3: TGTGCCAGCAGTCCCCCGAGCTGGCGGGAGTCCTACGAGCAGTACTTC.

Note on this clone: Germline is not matched at one junction end, which may reflect a read error. The rearrangement uses TRBV3-1 and TRBJ2-3; maybe TRBD1 (5 bases). The CDR3 is 15 amino acids. Germline V lookup: CDR1 LGHDT, CDR2 YNNKEL (reference sequence). The CDR3 here is CASSLSRTKTDTHNF. DNA of the CDR3: TGTGCCAGCAGCCTGAGCCGCACCAAGACAGATACGCATAATTTT.

This clone was seen ten or more times. A much larger clone lies one base from this, so it may be a read error. This chain links TRBV24-1 with TRBJ1-2; D remains ambiguous. The CDR3 contains 11 residues. Germline V gene lookup returns CDR1 KGHDR and CDR2 SFDVKD. Trimming removed 9 bases from V and 3 bases from J, with 7 bases in between. In nucleotides, the CDR3 is TGTGCCACCGGTGGCGACTATGGCTACACCTTC. The encoded protein is CATGGDYGYTF.